This TCR beta chain is from a study of spatial heterogeneity in lung cancer. Whole-study findings and limits: Counts of expanded intratumoral alpha and beta TCRs tracked tumor mutation counts.

The CDR3 has 14 amino acids. Germline CDR1 is SEHNR and CDR2 is FQNEAQ (reference sequence). V dropped 6 bases and J dropped 7; count of bases not matched to a gene: 7. MiXCR, applied by TCRdb to the 5' RACE reads, yields one record per CDR3 protein. Here the sample spans some 6,900 distinct CDR3 sequences, around 12% being singletons. Of note for this clonotype: Its antigen is not identified. This beta chain represents an off-target read in a library built for alpha chains; its size is of limited meaning.

The sample's time point: sample taken at primary tumor resection. J is TRBJ1-4 and V is TRBV7-9, with 8 bases that match TRBD1. The TCR originated in a male donor with early-stage non-small cell lung cancer. Sequences were derived from lung tumor tissue, sampled at surgery. CDR3 in DNA: TGTGCCAGCAGTGTCGGACAGGGTAGTGAAAAACTGTTTTTT. Translating gives CASSVGQGSEKLFF.